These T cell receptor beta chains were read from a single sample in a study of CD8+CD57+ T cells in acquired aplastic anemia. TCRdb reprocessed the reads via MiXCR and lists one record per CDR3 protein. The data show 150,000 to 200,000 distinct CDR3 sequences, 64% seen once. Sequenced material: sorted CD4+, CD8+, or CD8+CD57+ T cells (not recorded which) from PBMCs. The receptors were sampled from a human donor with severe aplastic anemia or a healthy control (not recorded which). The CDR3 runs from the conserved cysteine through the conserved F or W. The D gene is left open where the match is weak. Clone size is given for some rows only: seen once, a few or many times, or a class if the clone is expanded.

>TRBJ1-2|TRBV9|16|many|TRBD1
TGTGCCAGCAGTCGAGGAGTAGACAGGGGTGACTATGGCTACACCTTC
CASSRGVDRGDYGYTF
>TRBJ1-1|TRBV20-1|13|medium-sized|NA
TGCAGTGCCCTACAGGGAGGCAACACTGAAGCTTTCTTT
CSALQGGNTEAFF
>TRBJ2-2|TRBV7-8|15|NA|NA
TGTGCCAGCAGCTTGTCGTTTAGCAACACCGGGGAGCTGTTTTTT
CASSLSFSNTGELFF
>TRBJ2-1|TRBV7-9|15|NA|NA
TGTGCCAGCAGCTTCCTAAGGGGGGGTATAGATGAGCAGTTCTTC
CASSFLRGGIDEQFF
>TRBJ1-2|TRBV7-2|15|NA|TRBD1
TGTGCCAGCAGCTCGACAGGGGACCCTATCTATGGCTACACCTTC
CASSSTGDPIYGYTF
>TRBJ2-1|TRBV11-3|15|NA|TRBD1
TGTACCAGCAGCCCGGCCGGGACAGGGTACGATGAGCAGTTCTTC
CTSSPAGTGYDEQFF
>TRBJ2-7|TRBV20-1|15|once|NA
TGCAGTGCTCCCCAAGGGTGGGGGTCAGCCTACGAGCAGTACTTC
CSAPQGWGSAYEQYF
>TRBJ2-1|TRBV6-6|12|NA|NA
TGTGCCAGCAGTTACCCCGACAGCCCGCGGTTCTTC
CASSYPDSPRFF
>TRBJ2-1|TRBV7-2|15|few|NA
TGTGCCAGCAGCTTAGCGGGGGGCGTTTACAATGAGCAGTTCTTC
CASSLAGGVYNEQFF
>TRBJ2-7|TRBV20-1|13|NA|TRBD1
TGCAGTGCTGGACAGGTGACCTCCTACGAGCAGTACTTC
CSAGQVTSYEQYF
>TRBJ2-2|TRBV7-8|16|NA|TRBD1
TGTGCCAGCAGCTTGGGACAGGTAGCCATAACCGGGGAGCTGGTTTTT
CASSLGQVAITGELVF
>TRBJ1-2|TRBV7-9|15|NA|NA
TGCGCCAGCAGCCAAGATTCCGCCATCAACTATGGCTACACCTTC
CASSQDSAINYGYTF
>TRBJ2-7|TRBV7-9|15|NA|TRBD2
TGTGCCAGCAGCTTAGTTGGGGGGGACTACGTCGAGCAGTACTTC
CASSLVGGDYVEQYF
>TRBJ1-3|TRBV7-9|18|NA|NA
TGTGCCAGCAGGGGGGCAGGGACGGAGTATAAGGCCCGAAACACCATATATTTT
CASRGAGTEYKARNTIYF
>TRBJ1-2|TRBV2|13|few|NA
TGTGCCAGCACGGTCAGGACAGTCTATGGCTACACCTTC
CASTVRTVYGYTF
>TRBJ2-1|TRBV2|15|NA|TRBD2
TGTGCCAGCAGTAAAAGCGGGGGGATCTACAATGAGCAGTTCTTC
CASSKSGGIYNEQFF
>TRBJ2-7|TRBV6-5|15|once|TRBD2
TGTGCCAGCCAAAGCGTCACTAGCGGCTCTTACGAGCAGTACTTC
CASQSVTSGSYEQYF
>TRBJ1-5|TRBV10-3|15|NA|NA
TGTGCCATCAGTGAGCGGGGGGGGGGGGGCCAGCCCCAGCATTTT
CAISERGGGGQPQHF
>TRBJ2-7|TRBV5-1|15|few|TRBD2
TGCGCCAGCAGCTTGGAGGCTAGCGGGGTCCGCGAGCAGTACTTC
CASSLEASGVREQYF
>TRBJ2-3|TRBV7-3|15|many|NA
TGTGCCAGCAGGTGGACGGCAACTAGCACAGATACGCAGTATTTT
CASRWTATSTDTQYF
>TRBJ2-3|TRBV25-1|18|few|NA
TGTGCCAGCAGTGAGGGGGGGCTCGGGACACGAGGCGGGGATACGCAGTATTTT
CASSEGGLGTRGGDTQYF
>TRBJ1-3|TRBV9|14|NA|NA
TGTGCCAGCAGCGAAAGCGGGGGTGGAAACACCATATATTTT
CASSESGGGNTIYF
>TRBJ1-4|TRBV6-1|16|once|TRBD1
TGTGCCAGCAGTGACGGCCGGGACAGGGGTAATGAAAAACTGTTTTTT
CASSDGRDRGNEKLFF
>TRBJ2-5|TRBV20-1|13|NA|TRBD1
TGCAGTGCTAAGGCGACAGGGATAGAGACCCAGTACTTC
CSAKATGIETQYF
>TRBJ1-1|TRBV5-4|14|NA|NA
TGTGCCAGCAGCCACCACACAGGCGACACTGAAGCTTTCTTT
CASSHHTGDTEAFF
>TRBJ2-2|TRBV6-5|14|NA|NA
TGTGCCAGCAGTTACGGACCTAACTACGGGGAGCTGTTTTTT
CASSYGPNYGELFF
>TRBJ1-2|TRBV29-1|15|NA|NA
TGCAGCGTTGACGGACAGCCCCATCCAAACTATGGCTACACCTTC
CSVDGQPHPNYGYTF